Listed below are T cell receptor beta chains from one sample, sequenced in a study of blood T cell repertoires in COVID-19. Generated by immunoSEQ multiplex PCR, the TCRdb table keeps only in-frame clones and is missing some. The repertoire has about 190,000 clones, 70% to 85% of them found once; the top ten carry around 15%. The sequenced material came from PBMCs or T cells enriched from blood (not recorded which). Receptors originate from a woman between 50 and 59 years old who had recovered from COVID-19. Both conserved end residues are part of each CDR3. The D gene is left open where the match is weak. Clone size, where shown, is once, few, many, or a class for clones that have expanded.

V	size	J	D	length	DNA	CDR3
TRBV30	few	TRBJ2-7	NA	12	TGTGCCTGGAGTGAACTATTCTACGAGCAGTACTTC	CAWSELFYEQYF
TRBV28	once	TRBJ1-1	NA	15	TGTGCCAGCAGTTTAGGCGGGGTCTCGGGCACTGAAGCTTTCTTT	CASSLGGVSGTEAFF
TRBV28	NA	TRBJ2-7	TRBD2	15	TGTGCCAGCAGTTTAATGGCGGGAGTAACGTACGAGCAGTACTTC	CASSLMAGVTYEQYF
TRBV28	NA	TRBJ2-5	NA	13	TGTGCCAGCAGTCCCGGGTACCAAGAGACCCAGTACTTC	CASSPGYQETQYF
TRBV28	NA	TRBJ1-1	NA	14	TGTGCCAGCAGTCCGTCCCGGGACACTCCTGAAGCTTTCTTT	CASSPSRDTPEAFF
TRBV9	NA	TRBJ1-1	NA	15	TGTGCCAGCAGCGGCGAGACACAACTGAACACTGAAGCTTTCTTT	CASSGETQLNTEAFF
TRBV11-2	NA	TRBJ2-7	NA	14	TGTGCCAGCAGCGTAAGCCGGGAATCCTACGAGCAGTACTTC	CASSVSRESYEQYF
TRBV18	NA	TRBJ2-2	NA	16	TGTGCCAGCTCACCTGGGGTTCTGAGGGCCACCGGGGAGCTGTTTTTT	CASSPGVLRATGELFF
TRBV19	NA	TRBJ1-2	NA	11	TGTGCCACCGAGGGAGGGGGTGGCTACACCTTC	CATEGGGGYTF
TRBV6-5	NA	TRBJ1-2	NA	14	TGTGCCAGCACCTCAGGAGGCACCTACTATGGCTACACCTTC	CASTSGGTYYGYTF
TRBV18	once	TRBJ2-7	TRBD2	14	TGTGCCAGCACCCCGGGACTAGCGGACTACGAGCAGTACTTC	CASTPGLADYEQYF
TRBV5-4	NA	TRBJ2-2	TRBD2	15	TGTGCCAGCAGCCGTAGCGGGAGGGACACCGGGGAGCTGTTTTTT	CASSRSGRDTGELFF
TRBV9	few	TRBJ2-1	TRBD1	14	TGTGCCAGCAGCGTCGGGACAGTCGGGAATGAGCAGTTCTTC	CASSVGTVGNEQFF
TRBV10-1	NA	TRBJ1-5	NA	18	TGCGCCAGCAGTGAGTCAAAACAGCTCCCAAACGCGTATCAGCCCCAGCATTTT	CASSESKQLPNAYQPQHF
TRBV3-1/TRBV3-2	few	TRBJ2-1	NA	17	TGTGCCAGCAGCCAAGTCGTAGGACTACACCTTTACAATGAGCAGTTCTTC	CASSQVVGLHLYNEQFF
TRBV7-2	NA	TRBJ2-5	NA	12	TGTGCCAGCAGCTCTAACGTTGGGACCCAGTACTTC	CASSSNVGTQYF
TRBV7-2	NA	TRBJ2-6	NA	19	TGTGCCAGCAGCCGCTGGGGGGCAGGGGGTAGAGCTGGGGCCAACGTCCTGACTTTC	CASSRWGAGGRAGANVLTF